The rows below give T cell receptor beta chains drawn from one sample of a study of patients and donors after allogeneic stem cell transplantation. A single record per CDR3 protein comes from TCRdb applying MiXCR to the RT-PCR reads. The data contain about 10,000 distinct CDR3 sequences, 5.5% to 6% of them singletons. Source material: blood, either unsorted or a sorted T cell fraction (not recorded which). The source of these receptors is a human donor who was either an allogeneic HSCT recipient or a stem cell or donor lymphocyte infusion donor (not recorded which). It is not recorded whose cells these are; they may come from a transplant donor. The CDR3 runs from the conserved cysteine through the conserved F or W. A D gene is named only where the DNA matches it firmly. Clone size is shown for a subset of rows, as once, few, many or a class of expanded clone.

TRBD1	TRBV7-9	TRBJ1-2	-	TGTGCCAGCAGCTTGAACAGGGGCCCCTATGGCTACACCTTC	CASSLNRGPYGYTF
-	TRBV11-2	TRBJ2-6	many	TGTGCCAGCAGCTTAGATCCCTATGGCAGGGTGAAAAGCCATTCTGGGGCCAACGTCCTGACTTTC	CASSLDPYGRVKSHSGANVLTF
-	TRBV7-9	TRBJ1-6	-	TGTGCCAGCAGCTTAGGGGACGGTCCTAATTCACCCCTCCACTTT	CASSLGDGPNSPLHF
TRBD2	TRBV19	TRBJ2-1	many	TGTGCCAGTACCGCTAGCGGGAGGCTTTACAATGAGCAGTTCTTC	CASTASGRLYNEQFF
-	TRBV6-5	TRBJ2-3	-	TGTGCCAGCAGACGGGACTCCACAGATACGCAGTATTTT	CASRRDSTDTQYF
-	TRBV6-2/TRBV6-3	TRBJ2-5	many	TGTGCCAGCAGTCCTCCGAAGCTAACCCAGTACTTC	CASSPPKLTQYF
TRBD1	TRBV5-1	TRBJ1-6	many	TGCGCCAGCAGCCTCCGGGACAGGGATTCACCCCTCCACTTT	CASSLRDRDSPLHF
-	TRBV30	TRBJ1-5	many	TGTGCCTGGAGTGGCCCCACAGGCGGGTCCGGCAATCAGCCCCAGCATTTT	CAWSGPTGGSGNQPQHF
TRBD2	TRBV7-9	TRBJ2-5	-	TGTGCCAGCAGCGCCGGGACTAGCCAAGAGACCCAGTACTTC	CASSAGTSQETQYF
-	TRBV20-1	TRBJ2-3	many	TGCAGTGCGCCCCCCGCGGGGATAACGCAGTATTTT	CSAPPAGITQYF
-	TRBV6-2/TRBV6-3	TRBJ1-6	many	TGTGCCAGCAGGAGCGGACAAAGCGGATATAATTCACCCCTCCACTTT	CASRSGQSGYNSPLHF
-	TRBV6-5	TRBJ1-1	large	TGTGCCAGCAGTTACTCGGCTTGGAGCACTGAAGCTTTCTTT	CASSYSAWSTEAFF
TRBD2	TRBV6-8	TRBJ2-1	many	TGTGCCAGCAGTGACTTAGCGGGAGGTGGGAATGAGCAGTTCTTC	CASSDLAGGGNEQFF
-	TRBV5-5	TRBJ1-5	medium-sized	TGTGCCAGCAGCTTGGGGGGATCGTACCAGCCCCAGCATTTT	CASSLGGSYQPQHF
-	TRBV29-1	TRBJ2-2	many	TGCAGCGTTCGACGCCTGACTGCTAACACCGGGGAGCTGTTTTTT	CSVRRLTANTGELFF
TRBD1	TRBV28	TRBJ1-2	many	TGTGCCAGCAGTTTATCGGAGAGGGGGCTAAAAGGCTACACCTTC	CASSLSERGLKGYTF
TRBD2	TRBV3-1	TRBJ2-2	-	TGTGCCAGCAGCCGAGGACTAGCGGGAGGGGCCGGGGAGCTGTTTTTT	CASSRGLAGGAGELFF
TRBD1	TRBV2	TRBJ1-3	few	TGTGCCAGCTCCAACTTTGAGGGGGCGGTAGGAAACACCATATATTTT	CASSNFEGAVGNTIYF
TRBD2	TRBV28	TRBJ2-2	few	TGTGCCAGCAGCCCATTTAGCGGGAGGGCCGGCGGGGAGCTGTTTTTT	CASSPFSGRAGGELFF
-	TRBV6-1	TRBJ2-2	few	TGTGCCAGCAGTGAAGTTCAGGGGATCGGGGAGCTGTTTTTT	CASSEVQGIGELFF